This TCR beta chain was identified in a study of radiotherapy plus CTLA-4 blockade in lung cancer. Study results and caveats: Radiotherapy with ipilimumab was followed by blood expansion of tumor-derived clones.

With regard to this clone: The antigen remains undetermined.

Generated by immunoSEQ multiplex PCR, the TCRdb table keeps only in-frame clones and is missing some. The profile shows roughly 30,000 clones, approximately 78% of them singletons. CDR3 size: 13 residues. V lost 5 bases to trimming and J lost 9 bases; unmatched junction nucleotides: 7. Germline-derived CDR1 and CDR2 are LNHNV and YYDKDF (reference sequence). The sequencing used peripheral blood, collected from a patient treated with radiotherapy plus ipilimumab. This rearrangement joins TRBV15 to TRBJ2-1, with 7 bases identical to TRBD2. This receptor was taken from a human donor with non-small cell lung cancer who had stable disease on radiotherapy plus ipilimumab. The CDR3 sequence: CATSQRGPGEQFF. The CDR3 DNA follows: TGTGCCACCAGCCAGCGGGGTCCGGGTGAGCAGTTCTTC.